This T cell receptor (beta chain) was documented in a study of blood T cell repertoires in COVID-19. Study information: The analysed material was cDNA or gDNA that came from T cells, B-cell-depleted T cells, or PBMCs.

Between the trimmed V and J ends, which lost 4 bases and 0 bases, there was a span of 7 bases. Per the germline V gene, CDR1 is KGHSH and CDR2 is LQKENI. The CDR3 totals 14 residues. Which cohort a participant joined came from the clinical history participants gave. The table lists this clone with a count of one. TCRdb's table, derived via immunoSEQ multiplex PCR, lists solely in-frame clones and lacks some. The sample shows some 200,000 clones, 65% to 90% of them seen only once. The material sequenced was PBMCs or T cells enriched from blood (not recorded which). The sequence came from a woman in her forties or fifties with acute COVID-19. V usage is TRBV18 and J usage is TRBJ1-5; TRBD1 might be the D (6 bases). This CDR3 is CASSRDNSNQPQHF. The CDR3 bases are TGTGCCAGCTCACGGGACAATAGCAATCAGCCCCAGCATTTT.